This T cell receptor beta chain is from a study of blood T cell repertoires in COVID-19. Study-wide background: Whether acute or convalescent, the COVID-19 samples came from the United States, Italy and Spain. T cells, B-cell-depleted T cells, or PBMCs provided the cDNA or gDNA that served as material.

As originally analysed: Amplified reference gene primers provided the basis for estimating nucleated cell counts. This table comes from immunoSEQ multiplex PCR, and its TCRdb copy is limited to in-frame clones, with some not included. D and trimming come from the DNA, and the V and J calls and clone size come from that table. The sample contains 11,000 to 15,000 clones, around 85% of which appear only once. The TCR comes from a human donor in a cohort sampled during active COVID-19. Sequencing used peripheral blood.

The CDR3 bases are TGTGCCAGCAGCCAAACAGGGAATAGCAATCAGCCCCAGCATTTT. Translated: CASSQTGNSNQPQHF. V and J are TRBV7-2 and TRBJ1-5; possible D gene TRBD1, 6 bases. V was pared by 5 bases and J by 0 bases, with 11 bases between. The CDR3 runs to 15 residues. Germline CDR1 reads SGHTA; CDR2 reads FQGNSA. The full variable domain, in which reference TRBV7-2 and TRBJ1-5 provide the parts outside the CDR3, is GAGVSQSPSNKVTEKGKDVELRCDPISGHTALYWYRQSLGQGLEFLIYFQGNSAPDKSGLPSDRFSAERTGGSVSTLTIQRTQQEDSAVYLCASSQTGNSNQPQHFGDGTRLSIL.